This TCR beta chain stems from a study of cytomegalovirus exposure and HLA in healthy donors. Study observations and caveats: The investigators catalogued 164 TCR beta chains as cytomegalovirus-associated.

The table came from immunoSEQ multiplex PCR; TCRdb's copy has only in-frame clones and leaves some out. Here the sample spans under 200,000 clones, under 90% being singletons. About this clone itself: What it binds is unknown.

V was cut by 2 bases and J by 1 base, with 7 bases left in between. CDR3 length: 14 amino acids. Germline-derived CDR1 and CDR2 are SGHVS and FQNEAQ. The chain joins TRBV7-8 to TRBJ2-3; D ambiguous. Sequencing used PBMCs. The TCR comes from a man younger than 35 in good health and CMV-seropositive. DNA for the CDR3: TGTGCCAGCAGCTTAAGAGTAGGCACAGATACGCAGTATTTT. It translates to CASSLRVGTDTQYF. Drawing the rest from reference TRBV7-8 and TRBJ2-3, the complete variable domain is GAGVSQSPRYKVAKRGQDVALRCDPISGHVSLFWYQQALGQGPEFLTYFQNEAQLDKSGLPSDRFFAERPEGSVSTLKIQRTQQEDSAVYLCASSLRVGTDTQYFGPGTRLTVL.